This T cell receptor (beta chain) was retrieved from a study of OX40 agonist ivuxolimab in advanced cancers. About the study: Across the patients, intravenous ivuxolimab was delivered every 2 weeks at 0.01 to 10 mg/kg. Patients enrolled in dose escalation were diagnosed with hepatocellular carcinoma, melanoma, renal cell or head and neck cancer. Study-wide points: Individuals who were partial responders at 0.1-3.0 mg/kg had clonal expansion that ranked among the lowest. CD8+ T cells showed, on average, more clonal expansion than CD4+ cells.

The CDR3 covers 13 residues. Trimming cost V 6 bases and J 6 bases; bases outside gene matches: 2. Germline loops: CDR1 ENHRY, CDR2 SYGVKD. Concerning this clone: Its antigen is not identified.

Using immunoSEQ multiplex PCR, the repertoire was profiled, and TCRdb retains in-frame clones only, with some absent. The sample has fewer than 95,000 clones, 80% to 90% seen once. Sequenced here: CD4+ or CD8+ T cells sorted from blood, sampled in a trial of the OX40 agonist ivuxolimab. The clonotype originates from an adult with an advanced solid tumor such as melanoma, head and neck, liver or kidney cancer. V is TRBV10-3 and J is TRBJ1-4; 9 nucleotides align to TRBD1. The chain's CDR3 is CAIRGQGDEKLFF. The DNA of the CDR3 is TGTGCCATCAGGGGACAGGGAGATGAAAAACTGTTTTTT.